This T cell receptor beta chain emerged from a study of graft-versus-host responses after intestinal transplantation. Study details: The transplants performed in recipients were multivisceral, liver-intestinal, or isolated intestinal. Every transplant recipient was induced with anti-thymocyte globulin, then maintained on tacrolimus and steroids for around 3 years.

Data came from immunoSEQ multiplex PCR; TCRdb stores just in-frame clones and leaves some out. The data hold about 19,000 clones, with approximately 72% observed a single time. V lost 5 bases and J 4 bases, leaving 20 bases between the germline ends. CDR1 is GTSNPN and CDR2 is SVGIG in the germline V gene (reference sequence). The CDR3 loop spans 15 amino acids. Intraepithelial and lamina propria lymphocytes were released after the graft tissue was processed. This chain joins TRBV30 and TRBJ1-2; perhaps TRBD1 as D (6 bases). Sequenced material: ileum tissue, taken approximately 3 weeks after intestinal transplant. The sequence came from a human patient who received an intestinal transplant, so some T cells may come from the graft donor. The CDR3 region is CAWVRSGQPSYGYTF. CDR3 in DNA: TGTGCCTGGGTCCGGTCGGGACAACCTTCCTATGGCTACACCTTC.